This T cell receptor (beta chain) was sequenced during a study of CD8+CD57+ T cells in acquired aplastic anemia. The TCR beta profiling, which covered VDJ combination and CDR3 sequence, was carried out using genomic DNA as the template. Each CDR3 protein gets one entry after TCRdb re-called the reads with MiXCR. The sample holds a few hundred thousand distinct CDR3 sequences; roughly 57% are singletons and the top ten take over 25%. With 1 base removed from V and 1 base from J, the gap between germline ends came to 10 bases. The CDR3 loop spans 15 amino acids. Germline CDR1 is LNHDA and CDR2 is SQIVND (reference sequence). Whole-study findings and limits: Patients and controls were found to share fewer than 35 CD8+ CDR3 sequences.

Remarks on this clonotype: Its antigen is not known.

This receptor was taken from a human donor in good health. The sample taken for sequencing was sorted CD4+, CD8+, or CD8+CD57+ T cells (not recorded which) from PBMCs. The V and J genes are TRBV19 and TRBJ2-5; TRBD2 might be the D (6 bases). The CDR3 sequence: CASSIVEAGQETQYF. CDR3 DNA sequence: TGTGCCAGTAGTATAGTCGAAGCGGGCCAAGAGACCCAGTACTTC.